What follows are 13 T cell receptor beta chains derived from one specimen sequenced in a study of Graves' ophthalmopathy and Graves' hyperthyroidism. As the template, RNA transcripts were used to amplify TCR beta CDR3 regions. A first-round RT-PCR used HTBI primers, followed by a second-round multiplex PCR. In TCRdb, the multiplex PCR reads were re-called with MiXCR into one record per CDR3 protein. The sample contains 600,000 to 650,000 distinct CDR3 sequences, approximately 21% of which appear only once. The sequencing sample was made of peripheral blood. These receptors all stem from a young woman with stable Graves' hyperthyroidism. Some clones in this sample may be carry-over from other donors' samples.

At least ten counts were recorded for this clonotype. Here the CDR3 reads CASSYSQGEAFF. The CDR3 bases are TGTGCCAGCAGTTACTCCCAGGGTGAAGCTTTCTTT. V is TRBV6-5 and J is TRBJ1-1; TRBD1 might be the D (5 bases). This CDR3 is 12 amino acids long. The V end was cut by 0 bases, the J end by 7 bases, with 6 bases between. The germline V gene has CDR1 MNHEY and CDR2 SVGAGI.

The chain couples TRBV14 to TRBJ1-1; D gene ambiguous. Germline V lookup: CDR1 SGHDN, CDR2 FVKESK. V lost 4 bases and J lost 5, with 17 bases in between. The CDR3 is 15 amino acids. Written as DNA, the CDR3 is TGTGCCAGCAGCCTCGGTATCGTGGGCGGGACTGAAGCTTTCTTT. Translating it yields CASSLGIVGGTEAFF.

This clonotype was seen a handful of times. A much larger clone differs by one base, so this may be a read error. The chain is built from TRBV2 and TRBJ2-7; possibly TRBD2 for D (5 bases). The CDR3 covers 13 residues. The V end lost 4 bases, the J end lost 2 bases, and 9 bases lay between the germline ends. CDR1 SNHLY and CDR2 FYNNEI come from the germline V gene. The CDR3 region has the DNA TGTGCCAGCAGTGCGCCACTAGCCTACGAGCAGTACTTC. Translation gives CASSAPLAYEQYF.

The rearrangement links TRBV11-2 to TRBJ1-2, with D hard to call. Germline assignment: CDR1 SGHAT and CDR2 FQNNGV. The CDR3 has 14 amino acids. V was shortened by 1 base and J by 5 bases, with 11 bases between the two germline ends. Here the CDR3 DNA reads TGTGCCAGCAGCTTAGTCGGGGAGGAGTATGGCTACACCTTC. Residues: CASSLVGEEYGYTF. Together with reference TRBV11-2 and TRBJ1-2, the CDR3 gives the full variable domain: EAGVAQSPRYKIIEKRQSVAFWCNPISGHATLYWYQQILGQGPKLLIQFQNNGVVDDSQLPKDRFSAERLKGVDSTLKIQPAKLEDSAVYLCASSLVGEEYGYTFGSGTRLTVV.

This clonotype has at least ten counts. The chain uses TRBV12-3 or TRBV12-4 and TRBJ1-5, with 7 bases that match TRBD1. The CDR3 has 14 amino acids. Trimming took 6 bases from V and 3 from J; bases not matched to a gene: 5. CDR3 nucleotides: TGTGCCAGCAGAATCGGGACAGACAATCAGCCCCAGCATTTT. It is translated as CASRIGTDNQPQHF.

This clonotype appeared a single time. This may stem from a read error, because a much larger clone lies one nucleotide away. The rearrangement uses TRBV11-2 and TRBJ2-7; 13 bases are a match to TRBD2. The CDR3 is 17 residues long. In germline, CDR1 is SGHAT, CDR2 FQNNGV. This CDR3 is CASSLVGGTSGIYEQCF. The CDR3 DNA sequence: TGTGCCAGCAGCTTAGTGGGGGGGACTAGCGGGATCTACGAGCAGTGCTTC. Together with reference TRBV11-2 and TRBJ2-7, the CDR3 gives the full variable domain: EAGVAQSPRYKIIEKRQSVAFWCNPISGHATLYWYQQILGQGPKLLIQFQNNGVVDDSQLPKDRFSAERLKGVDSTLKIQPAKLEDSAVYLCASSLVGGTSGIYEQCFGPGTRLTVT.

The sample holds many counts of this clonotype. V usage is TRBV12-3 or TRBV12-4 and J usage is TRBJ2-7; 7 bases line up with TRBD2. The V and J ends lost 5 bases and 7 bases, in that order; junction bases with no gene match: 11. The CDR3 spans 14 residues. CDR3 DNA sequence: TGTGCCAGCAGTCACCGACTAGCCGTTTGGGAGCAGTACTTC. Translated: CASSHRLAVWEQYF.

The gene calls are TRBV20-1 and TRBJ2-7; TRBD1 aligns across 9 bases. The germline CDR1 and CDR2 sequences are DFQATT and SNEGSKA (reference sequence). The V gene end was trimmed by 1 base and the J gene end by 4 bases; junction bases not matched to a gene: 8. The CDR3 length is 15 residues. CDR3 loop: CSARGTGTGRYEQYF. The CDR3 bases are TGCAGTGCTAGAGGGACCGGGACAGGGAGGTACGAGCAGTACTTC.

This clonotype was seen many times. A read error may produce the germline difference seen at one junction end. The CDR3 region has the DNA TGTGCCAGCAGTGCGTACGGGACAGGGACCTATAATCCACCCCTCCACTTT. Translation: CASSAYGTGTYNPPLHF. The chain couples TRBV12-3 or TRBV12-4 to TRBJ1-6, with 9 bases fitting TRBD1. The CDR3 spans 17 residues.

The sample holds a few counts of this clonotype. The CDR3 bases are TGTGCCAGCACCAGAGACAGGCAGCAAGAGACCCAGTACTTC. This encodes CASTRDRQQETQYF. This chain joins TRBV7-9 and TRBJ2-5, with a weak D call TRBD1 (6 bases). The germline V and J ends were trimmed by 7 bases and 2 bases, with 14 bases remaining between them. Per the germline V gene, CDR1 is SEHNR and CDR2 is FQNEAQ (reference sequence). This CDR3 comprises 14 residues. The full variable domain, its missing parts supplied by reference TRBV7-9 and TRBJ2-5, is DTGVSQNPRHKITKRGQNVTFRCDPISEHNRLYWYRQTLGQGPEFLTYFQNEAQLEKSRLLSDRFSAERPKGSFSTLEIQRTEQGDSAMYLCASTRDRQQETQYFGPGTRLLVL.

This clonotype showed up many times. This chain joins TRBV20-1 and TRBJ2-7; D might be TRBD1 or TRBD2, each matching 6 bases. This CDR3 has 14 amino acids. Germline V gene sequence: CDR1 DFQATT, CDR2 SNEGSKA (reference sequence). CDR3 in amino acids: CSAGSSGAVYEQYF. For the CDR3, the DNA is TGCAGCGCGGGGTCATCGGGGGCGGTCTACGAGCAGTACTTC.

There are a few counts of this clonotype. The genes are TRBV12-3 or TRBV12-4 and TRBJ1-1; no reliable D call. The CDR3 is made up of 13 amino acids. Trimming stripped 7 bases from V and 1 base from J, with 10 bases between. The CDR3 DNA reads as TGTGCCAGCAAGACGGAGACGAACACTGAAGCTTTCTTT. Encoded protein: CASKTETNTEAFF.

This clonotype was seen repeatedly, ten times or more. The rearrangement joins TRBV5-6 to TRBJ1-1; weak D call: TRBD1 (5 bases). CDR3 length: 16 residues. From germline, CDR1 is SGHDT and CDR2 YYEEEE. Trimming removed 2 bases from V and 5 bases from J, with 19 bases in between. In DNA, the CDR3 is TGTGCCAGCAGCTTAAACAAGGGGTATTGGCATACTGAAGCTTTCTTT. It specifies CASSLNKGYWHTEAFF.